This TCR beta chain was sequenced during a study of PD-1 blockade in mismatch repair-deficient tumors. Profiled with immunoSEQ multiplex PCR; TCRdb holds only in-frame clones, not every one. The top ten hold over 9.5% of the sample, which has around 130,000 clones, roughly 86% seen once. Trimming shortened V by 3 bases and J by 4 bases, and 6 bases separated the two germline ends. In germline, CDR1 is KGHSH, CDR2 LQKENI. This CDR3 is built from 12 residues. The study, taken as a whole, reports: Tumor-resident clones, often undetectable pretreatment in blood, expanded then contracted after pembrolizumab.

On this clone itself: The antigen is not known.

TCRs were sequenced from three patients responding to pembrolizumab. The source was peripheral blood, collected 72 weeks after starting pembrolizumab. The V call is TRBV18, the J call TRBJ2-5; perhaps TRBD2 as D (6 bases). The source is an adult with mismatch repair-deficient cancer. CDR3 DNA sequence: TGTGCCAGCTCACCCGGGGGAGAGACCCAGTACTTC. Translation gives CASSPGGETQYF.